Shown below are 5 T cell receptor beta chains from a single sample sequenced in a study of identical twins. TCRdb used MiXCR to reprocess the 5' RACE reads, holding one entry per CDR3 protein. The top ten hold under 15% of the sample, which has under 900,000 distinct CDR3 sequences, about 18% seen once. The same sample was also studied in work on T cells expressing NK-cell markers.

The sequenced material came from PBMCs. These TCRs come from a woman aged 18-29 years in good health.

This clonotype was detected only a few times. The chain combines TRBV10-3 with TRBJ1-1; TRBD1 is a possible D gene (5 bases). Germline V lookup: CDR1 ENHRY, CDR2 SYGVKD. The V and J ends lost 2 bases and 2 bases respectively, with 12 bases between them. The CDR3 is made up of 15 amino acids. The CDR3 loop is CAISEHYQGNTEAFF. CDR3 coding DNA: TGTGCCATCAGTGAGCATTATCAGGGAAACACTGAAGCTTTCTTT.

The chain has TRBV6-2 or TRBV6-3 and TRBJ2-7; 7 bases line up with TRBD1. V was pared by 5 bases and J by 6 bases, with 7 bases of the junction left unmatched. The CDR3 is 13 amino acids. In germline, CDR1 is MNHEY, CDR2 SVGEGT. The CDR3: CASSVTGWSEQYF. For the CDR3, the DNA is TGTGCCAGCAGTGTGACAGGGTGGTCCGAGCAGTACTTC.

This clonotype came up a few times. The rearrangement joins TRBV29-1 to TRBJ2-1; TRBD2 might be the D (5 bases). The CDR3 covers 10 residues. CDR1 and CDR2 (germline): SQVTM, ANQGSEA. Trimming took 4 bases from V and 9 from J, leaving 7 bases between them. The CDR3 DNA reads TGCAGCGTTGTTCGGGGTGAGCAGTTCTTC. Its protein is CSVVRGEQFF.

This clonotype was counted a few times. The V and J genes are TRBV7-9 and TRBJ2-7; 12 bases fit TRBD2. The V and J ends lost 4 bases and 4 bases, in that order; junction bases with no gene match: 5. The CDR3 is made up of 15 amino acids. Germline V CDR1 and CDR2: SEHNR, FQNEAQ (reference sequence). CDR3 region: CASSSSTSGRYEQYF. CDR3 bases: TGTGCCAGCAGCTCGTCGACTAGCGGGAGATACGAGCAGTACTTC. The variable domain in full, with the rest retrieved from reference TRBV7-9 and TRBJ2-7, is DTGVSQNPRHKITKRGQNVTFRCDPISEHNRLYWYRQTLGQGPEFLTYFQNEAQLEKSRLLSDRFSAERPKGSFSTLEIQRTEQGDSAMYLCASSSSTSGRYEQYFGPGTRLTVT.

This clonotype was observed a handful of times. The chain has TRBV20-1 and TRBJ1-1; D ambiguous. Per germline, CDR1 DFQATT and CDR2 SNEGSKA (reference sequence). The germline V and J ends were trimmed by 3 bases and 1 base, with 9 bases remaining between them. CDR3 size: 13 residues. The CDR3 nucleotides are TGCAGTGCTAGTAATTCAGGGAACACTGAAGCTTTCTTT. Translated: CSASNSGNTEAFF.